Listed here are 23 T cell receptor beta chains from one sample, sequenced in a study of cytomegalovirus exposure and HLA in healthy donors. The study ran its PCR with 60 Vbeta and 13 Jbeta primers. The table came from immunoSEQ multiplex PCR; TCRdb's copy has only in-frame clones and leaves some out. The table records about 150,000 clones, 73% of them present only once. Sequenced sample: PBMCs. The receptors here all came from a young woman in good health and CMV-seronegative.

The chain joins TRBV11-2 to TRBJ1-6, with D unclear. This CDR3 is 15 amino acids long. Germline CDR1 SGHAT, CDR2 FQNNGV. V gave up 3 bases and J gave up 3 bases, with 9 bases separating them. DNA of the CDR3: TGTGCCAGCAGCTTCCGCCAGGACTATAATTCACCCCTCCACTTT. This codes for CASSFRQDYNSPLHF.

This chain connects TRBV14 to TRBJ2-7; TRBD1 is a possible D gene (5 bases). The germline gives CDR1 SGHDN, CDR2 FVKESK. V lost 4 bases to trimming and J lost 3 bases, with 13 bases between them. The length of the CDR3 is 14 residues. CDR3 bases: TGTGCCAGCAGCCCACGACAGAACAACTACGAGCAGTACGTC. Its protein product is CASSPRQNNYEQYV.

The rearrangement uses TRBV7-9 and TRBJ1-2, with D perhaps matching TRBD1 (6 bases). CDR1 and CDR2 from the germline V gene are SEHNR and FQNEAQ (reference sequence). The V and J ends lost 4 bases and 2 bases respectively, with 14 bases between them. The CDR3 is 15 residues long. The CDR3 loop is CASSSDRYSNYGYTF. CDR3 coding DNA: TGTGCCAGCAGCTCGGACAGATACTCAAACTATGGCTACACCTTC. Supplemented by reference TRBV7-9 and TRBJ1-2, the full variable domain reads DTGVSQNPRHKITKRGQNVTFRCDPISEHNRLYWYRQTLGQGPEFLTYFQNEAQLEKSRLLSDRFSAERPKGSFSTLEIQRTEQGDSAMYLCASSSDRYSNYGYTFGSGTRLTVV.

This chain connects TRBV7-2 to TRBJ1-6, with 11 bases identical to TRBD1. The germline V gene has CDR1 SGHTA and CDR2 FQGNSA. J was trimmed by 16 bases and V by 5 bases; bases with no gene match: 16. The CDR3 covers 16 residues. The chain's CDR3 is CASSVSPGTGGSLLHF. In DNA form, the CDR3 reads TGTGCCAGCAGCGTGTCCCCTGGGACAGGGGGATCTCTTCTCCACTTT.

The table lists this clone with a count of one. The J gene is TRBJ2-2, the V gene TRBV2; TRBD2 agrees at 7 bases. V dropped 2 bases and J dropped 7; count of bases not matched to a gene: 7. The V gene's germline CDR1 is SNHLY and CDR2 FYNNEI. The CDR3 consists of 15 residues. The CDR3 region is CASSESSGQGGELFF. In DNA form, the CDR3 reads TGTGCCAGCAGTGAATCTAGCGGCCAGGGCGGGGAGCTGTTTTTT.

The chain employs TRBV19 and TRBJ2-3; TRBD1 might be the D (5 bases). Trimming shortened V by 9 bases and J by 2 bases, and 18 bases separated the two germline ends. CDR1 is LNHDA, CDR2 SQIVND, per germline (reference sequence). The CDR3 is made up of 15 amino acids. Here the CDR3 DNA reads TGTGCCAGCCACCCAGGGTACCCCCACACAGATACGCAGTATTTT. Protein: CASHPGYPHTDTQYF. Full variable domain (outside the CDR3, taken from reference TRBV19 and TRBJ2-3): DGGITQSPKYLFRKEGQNVTLSCEQNLNHDAMYWYRQDPGQGLRLIYYSQIVNDFQKGDIAEGYSVSREKKESFPLTVTSAQKNPTAFYLCASHPGYPHTDTQYFGPGTRLTVL.

This clone showed up just a few times. The gene calls are TRBV4-3 and TRBJ1-6; 7 nucleotides line up with TRBD1. CDR1 and CDR2 (germline): LGHNA, YSLEER. The CDR3 is made up of 13 amino acids. Trimming removed 1 base from V and 15 bases from J; junction bases left unmatched: 6. CDR3 coding DNA: TGCGCCAGCAGCCAAGTCAGGGGGGTTTACCTCCACTTT. This gives the protein CASSQVRGVYLHF.

V usage is TRBV5-1 and J usage is TRBJ1-3; no clear D. Per the germline V gene, CDR1 is SGHRS and CDR2 is YFSETQ. This CDR3 region has 15 residues. The germline V and J ends were trimmed by 0 bases and 4 bases, with 11 bases remaining between them. The CDR3 region is CASSLAGGWGNTIYF. CDR3 nucleotides: TGCGCCAGCAGCTTGGCCGGCGGTTGGGGAAACACCATATATTTT.

This clone was seen just once. The chain uses TRBV5-1 and TRBJ2-7; 8 bases fit TRBD1. Germline values: CDR1 SGHRS, CDR2 YFSETQ. J lost 2 bases, V lost 4 bases, and 11 bases had no gene match. CDR3 size: 16 residues. The DNA of the CDR3 is TGCGCCAGCAGCGTAGGCGGACAGGGACCAGCCTACGAGCAGTACTTC. It codes for CASSVGGQGPAYEQYF.

The gene calls are TRBV29-1 and TRBJ1-1; a possible D gene is TRBD1 (5 bases). V was pared by 2 bases and J by 1 base, with 14 bases between. This CDR3 comprises 15 residues. In germline, CDR1 is SQVTM, CDR2 ANQGSEA. CDR3 bases: TGCAGCGTTGAAATGGTGGAGGGGAAGAACACTGAAGCTTTCTTT. It yields the protein CSVEMVEGKNTEAFF.

The chain links TRBV19 to TRBJ2-7; D is possibly TRBD1 (5 bases). The CDR3 totals 13 residues. Trimming took 5 bases from V and 0 from J, leaving 8 bases between them. Germline V gives CDR1 LNHDA, CDR2 SQIVND (reference sequence). The CDR3 DNA reads as TGTGCCAGTAGTCGACAGAACTCCTACGAGCAGTACTTC. Amino acid sequence: CASSRQNSYEQYF.

This chain joins TRBV7-9 and TRBJ2-3, with D possibly being TRBD2 (6 bases). Trimming took off 5 bases at V and 6 bases at J, with 24 bases between the two ends. This CDR3 comprises 17 residues. Germline V CDR1 and CDR2: SEHNR, FQNEAQ (reference sequence). The CDR3 protein is CASSPLRTTLSLDTQYF. In DNA, the CDR3 is TGTGCCAGCAGCCCCCTTCGGACTACCCTAAGTTTGGATACGCAGTATTTT.

The chain employs TRBV9 and TRBJ1-1; TRBD1 agrees at 11 bases. Germline V gives CDR1 SGDLS, CDR2 YYNGEE. The CDR3 is made up of 15 amino acids. The junction had 6 bases not matched to a gene; V was cut back by 4 bases and J by 4 bases. This CDR3 is CASSPWTGGLTEAFF. The CDR3 DNA is TGTGCCAGCAGCCCATGGACAGGGGGCCTCACTGAAGCTTTCTTT.

The chain uses TRBV5-4 and TRBJ2-7; possibly TRBD1 for D (6 bases). V was pared by 2 bases and J by 2 bases, with 11 bases between. The CDR3 length is 14 residues. CDR1 and CDR2 (germline): SGHNT, YYREEE (reference sequence). The CDR3 DNA is TGTGCCAGCAGCTTATCCGGGACACCCTACGAGCAGTACTTC. It is translated as CASSLSGTPYEQYF.

CDR3 in amino acids: CAISERQVGREGGDEQFF. CDR3 coding DNA: TGTGCCATCAGTGAAAGACAGGTGGGGCGGGAGGGCGGCGATGAGCAGTTCTTC. The rearrangement uses TRBV10-3 and TRBJ2-1; TRBD2 matches at 9 bases. The CDR3 loop spans 18 amino acids. J was trimmed by 8 bases and V by 3 bases; bases with no gene match: 17. The germline gives CDR1 ENHRY, CDR2 SYGVKD.

The V and J genes are TRBV5-1 and TRBJ2-1, with D tentatively TRBD2 (6 bases). This CDR3 spans 16 amino acids. V lost 4 bases, J lost 7 bases, and 21 bases lay in between. Germline V CDR1 and CDR2: SGHRS, YFSETQ. In nucleotides, the CDR3 is TGCGCCAGCAGCCCTGGGACTTACCCACCGGGAAATGAGCAGTTCTTC. As protein: CASSPGTYPPGNEQFF.

The gene calls are TRBV7-2 and TRBJ2-7; 11 bases are a match to TRBD2. With 4 bases clipped from V and 5 bases from J, the junction kept 13 bases outside the gene matches. Germline-derived CDR1 and CDR2 are SGHTA and FQGNSA. There are 17 residues in the CDR3. In DNA form, the CDR3 reads TGTGCCAGCAGCTCCTCGCACGGTACTAGCGGGAGAAACGAGCAGTACGTC. As protein: CASSSSHGTSGRNEQYV.

The V and J genes are TRBV29-1 and TRBJ2-7, with a tentative D call TRBD2 (5 bases). The CDR3 has 15 residues. V lost 6 bases and J 6 bases, leaving 24 bases between the germline ends. CDR1 SQVTM and CDR2 ANQGSEA come from the germline V gene. The CDR3, as DNA: TGCAGCGTCGCGAGGCCCGTCGGGGAGAGACTCGAGCAGTACGTC. As protein: CSVARPVGERLEQYV.

The chain links TRBV5-1 to TRBJ2-2; tentatively, D is TRBD1 (5 bases). V was trimmed by 2 bases and J by 2 bases, leaving 13 bases between them. This CDR3 comprises 16 residues. CDR1 is SGHRS and CDR2 is YFSETQ in the germline V gene. The chain's CDR3 is CASSFLGQDNTGELFF. DNA of the CDR3: TGCGCCAGCAGCTTTTTGGGGCAGGACAACACCGGGGAGCTGTTTTTT.

This clone has a handful of counts. V and J are TRBV6-5 and TRBJ2-7; D unclear. The length of the CDR3 is 15 residues. Trimming left V 0 bases short and J 3 bases short, with 12 bases between. Germline CDR1 and CDR2: MNHEY and SVGAGI. CDR3 nucleotide sequence: TGTGCCAGCAGTTACTCGAACGGCCGACACTACGAGCAGTACTTC. Residues: CASSYSNGRHYEQYF.

The chain is built from TRBV7-9 and TRBJ2-1; D possibly corresponds to TRBD1 (5 bases). CDR3 length: 15 amino acids. Germline lookup yields CDR1 SEHNR and CDR2 FQNEAQ (reference sequence). Trimming took 1 base from V and 4 from J, leaving 11 bases between them. CDR3 in amino acids: CASSLEGARYNEQFF. The CDR3 DNA reads TGTGCCAGCAGCTTAGAAGGGGCGCGGTACAATGAGCAGTTCTTC.

This chain links TRBV10-3 with TRBJ1-6; no definite D call. Germline CDR1 and CDR2: ENHRY and SYGVKD. Trimming removed 3 bases at V and 2 bases at J, with 11 bases between. The CDR3 spans 16 residues. CDR3 in DNA: TGTGCCATCAGTGAAACTTCCGGGACCTATAATTCACCCCTCCACTTT. Amino acid sequence: CAISETSGTYNSPLHF.

The V and J genes are TRBV5-1 and TRBJ2-1; 10 bases fit TRBD2. CDR3 length: 17 residues. Germline V lookup: CDR1 SGHRS, CDR2 YFSETQ. Trimming at V came to 2 bases and at J to 4 bases, leaving 9 bases not matched to a gene. The chain's CDR3 is CASSFPPGTSDYNEQFF. The CDR3 DNA follows: TGCGCCAGCAGCTTCCCGCCCGGGACTAGCGATTACAATGAGCAGTTCTTC.